These 7 T cell receptor beta chains came from one sample sequenced in a study of cytomegalovirus exposure and HLA in healthy donors (dated by TCRdb to about 2017). Library creation used the immunoSEQ multiplex PCR assay. A mixture of 60 forward primers for TCR Vbeta segments and 13 reverse primers for TCR Jbeta segments was used in the multiplex PCR. TCRdb retrieved this table from immuneACCESS and kept in-frame rearrangements only. Not all clones are present; in checked studies, unresolved V genes account for under half, and no reason is known for the remainder. The sample contains some 120,000 clones, roughly two thirds of them found a single time. 1.5% to 2% of the sample goes to the ten largest clones. The sequenced sample consisted of PBMCs. The receptors were gathered from a man in his thirties or forties in good health and CMV-seropositive.

This sequence joins TRBV18 and TRBJ1-5; 7 bases align to TRBD1. The length of the CDR3 is 17 residues. V lost 1 base and J lost 0; bases outside the gene matches: 6. From germline, CDR1 is KGHSH and CDR2 LQKENI. The CDR3 DNA reads as TGTGCCAGCTCACCACGGGTCGGGACAGATAGCAATCAGCCCCAGCATTTT. Amino acid sequence: CASSPRVGTDSNQPQHF. The variable domain in full, completed from reference TRBV18 and TRBJ1-5, reads NAGVMQNPRHLVRRRGQEARLRCSPMKGHSHVYWYRQLPEEGLKFMVYLQKENIIDESGMPKERFSAEFPKEGPSILRIQQVVRGDSAAYFCASSPRVGTDSNQPQHFGDGTRLSIL.

This clone was seen a single time. The chain carries TRBV28 and TRBJ2-1, with a tentative D call TRBD2 (6 bases). This CDR3 spans 14 amino acids. V was shortened by 4 bases and J by 5 bases, with 12 bases between the two germline ends. Germline CDR1 MDHEN, CDR2 SYDVKM. CDR3 bases: TGTGCCAGCAGTTATGGGCGGGGTAACAATGAGCAGTTCTTC. This codes for CASSYGRGNNEQFF.

This clone has more than one count but fewer than ten. The chain is built from TRBV27 and TRBJ2-1; 7 bases match TRBD2. The CDR3 is 17 residues long. V lost 3 bases, J lost 6 bases, and 14 bases stayed unmatched. Germline lookup yields CDR1 MNHEY and CDR2 SMNVEV (reference sequence). The CDR3: CASSFDGRYYSGNEQFF. The CDR3 nucleotides read TGTGCCAGCAGTTTTGACGGGAGGTACTACAGTGGCAATGAGCAGTTCTTC.

The chain uses TRBV15 and TRBJ1-2, with D unclear. There are 14 residues in the CDR3. Germline V gene data show CDR1 as LNHNV and CDR2 as YYDKDF (reference sequence). The V and J ends lost 1 base and 2 bases respectively, with 8 bases between them. CDR3 bases: TGTGCCACCAGCAGAGGGGCCGCCAACTATGGCTACACCTTC. It encodes CATSRGAANYGYTF.

This chain joins TRBV7-9 and TRBJ2-7; TRBD1 matches 10 bases. Trimming took 5 bases from V and 3 from J; bases not matched to a gene: 1. Germline V lookup: CDR1 SEHNR, CDR2 FQNEAQ (reference sequence). This CDR3 spans 13 amino acids. The CDR3 DNA follows: TGTGCCAGCAGCCGGGACAGGGGCTACGAGCAGTACTTC. It encodes CASSRDRGYEQYF.

The chain joins TRBV6-6 to TRBJ2-2; D is undetermined. Per the germline V gene, CDR1 is MNHNY and CDR2 is SVGAGI (reference sequence). CDR3 length: 15 residues. Trimming took 0 bases from V and 4 from J, leaving 9 bases between them. The CDR3 DNA follows: TGTGCCAGCAGTTACTCGGCAGGTTCCACCGGGGAGCTGTTTTTT. This codes for CASSYSAGSTGELFF.

V gene TRBV7-9 combines with J gene TRBJ1-2; tentative D call: TRBD1 (6 bases). With 6 bases removed from V and 2 bases from J, the gap between germline ends came to 13 bases. CDR3 length: 14 residues. Germline CDR1 is SEHNR and CDR2 is FQNEAQ (reference sequence). The CDR3 nucleotides are TGTGCCAGCAGGTCCGGACAGCGGAACTATGGCTACACCTTC. This codes for CASRSGQRNYGYTF.